These 9 T cell receptor beta chains came from one sample sequenced in a study of blood T cell repertoires in COVID-19 (dated by TCRdb to 2019 to 2021). The method was the immunoSEQ multiplex PCR assay. TCRdb holds this immuneACCESS table with in-frame rearrangements only. Some clones are missing; in checked studies, unresolved V genes explain under half, and the rest has no known cause. The sample table lists some 300,000 clones, approximately 90% of them with a count of one. The ten largest clones capture just under 6.5% of the sample. Specimen: peripheral blood. Source of these receptors: a woman aged 45 to 65 with COVID-19, enrolled during active disease.

This clone was seen a handful of times. In DNA, the CDR3 is TGTGCCAGTAGTAGACTTTGGGACACTGAAGCTTTCTTT. As protein: CASSRLWDTEAFF. The chain links TRBV19 to TRBJ1-1; D ambiguous. The V end was cut by 4 bases, the J end by 3 bases, with 9 bases between. The CDR3 is made up of 13 amino acids. CDR1 and CDR2 (germline): LNHDA, SQIVND (reference sequence). The variable domain in full, completed from reference TRBV19 and TRBJ1-1, reads DGGITQSPKYLFRKEGQNVTLSCEQNLNHDAMYWYRQDPGQGLRLIYYSQIVNDFQKGDIAEGYSVSREKKESFPLTVTSAQKNPTAFYLCASSRLWDTEAFFGQGTRLTVV.

The chain links TRBV29-1 to TRBJ2-7; tentative D call: TRBD1 (6 bases). V lost 4 bases and J lost 5, with 18 bases in between. The CDR3 is made up of 14 amino acids. Germline CDR1 SQVTM, CDR2 ANQGSEA. This CDR3 is CSVVALTGTHEQYF. The CDR3 nucleotides are TGCAGCGTTGTGGCACTAACAGGGACCCACGAGCAGTACTTC.

This clone was found once. The genes are TRBV4-1 and TRBJ1-1, with D unresolved. There are 14 residues in the CDR3. Trimming cost V 1 base and J 2 bases, with 8 bases left between them. Germline values: CDR1 MGHRA, CDR2 YSYEKL. This CDR3 is CASSQAVSNTEAFF. In nucleotides, the CDR3 is TGCGCCAGCAGCCAAGCCGTATCTAACACTGAAGCTTTCTTT.

The table lists this clone with a count of one. The chain joins TRBV2 to TRBJ1-4, with TRBD1 as a possible D gene (6 bases). The V gene lost 4 bases and the J gene lost 5 bases, with 14 bases spanning the gap. The CDR3 is 15 residues long. Germline V gene sequence: CDR1 SNHLY, CDR2 FYNNEI. The CDR3, as DNA: TGTGCCAGCAGTGGACGACAGGTCGAGAATGAAAAACTGTTTTTT. Protein product: CASSGRQVENEKLFF.

This CDR3 is CASSLIQGDGYTF. In DNA form, the CDR3 reads TGTGCCAGCAGCCTAATACAGGGGGATGGCTACACCTTC. The chain couples TRBV5-5 to TRBJ1-2, with 8 bases matching TRBD1. The CDR3 loop spans 13 amino acids. CDR1 is SGHKS and CDR2 is YYEKEE in the germline V gene (reference sequence). Unmatched junction bases numbered 5, after V lost 4 bases and J lost 6 bases.

The rearrangement joins TRBV5-1 to TRBJ1-1; TRBD1 matches 7 bases. CDR3 length: 12 residues. The germline gives CDR1 SGHRS, CDR2 YFSETQ. With V trimmed by 4 bases and J by 8 bases, 5 bases remained unmatched. This chain's CDR3 is CASSNAGGEAFF. The DNA for the CDR3 is TGCGCCAGCAGCAACGCAGGGGGAGAAGCTTTCTTT.

The rearrangement links TRBV27 to TRBJ1-2, with 8 nucleotides matching TRBD1. In germline, CDR1 is MNHEY, CDR2 SMNVEV (reference sequence). With V trimmed by 3 bases and J by 8 bases, 17 bases remained unmatched. The CDR3 has 17 amino acids. CDR3 protein: CASSLGRTGGLLAGYTF. The CDR3 DNA sequence: TGTGCCAGCAGTTTGGGGCGAACAGGGGGACTCTTGGCGGGCTACACCTTC.

The rearrangement joins TRBV30 to TRBJ1-3, with D unresolved. Trimming shortened V by 4 bases and J by 0 bases, and 7 bases separated the two germline ends. The CDR3 sequence is 13 residues long. Germline lookup yields CDR1 GTSNPN and CDR2 SVGIG (reference sequence). DNA for the CDR3: TGTGCCTGGAACGACTTCTCTGGAAACACCATATATTTT. The encoded protein is CAWNDFSGNTIYF. The full variable domain, completed using reference TRBV30 and TRBJ1-3, is SQTIHQWPATLVQPVGSPLSLECTVEGTSNPNLYWYRQAAGRGLQLLFYSVGIGQISSEVPQNLSASRPQDRQFILSSKKLLLSDSGFYLCAWNDFSGNTIYFGEGSWLTVV.

The chain recombines TRBV7-8 with TRBJ1-4; 7 bases map to TRBD1. Germline CDR1 SGHVS, CDR2 FQNEAQ. The CDR3 is 13 residues long. V lost 8 bases to trimming and J lost 7 bases; unmatched junction nucleotides: 7. CDR3 residues: CASRNPGGEKLFF. The CDR3, as DNA: TGTGCCAGCCGAAACCCAGGGGGTGAAAAACTGTTTTTT.